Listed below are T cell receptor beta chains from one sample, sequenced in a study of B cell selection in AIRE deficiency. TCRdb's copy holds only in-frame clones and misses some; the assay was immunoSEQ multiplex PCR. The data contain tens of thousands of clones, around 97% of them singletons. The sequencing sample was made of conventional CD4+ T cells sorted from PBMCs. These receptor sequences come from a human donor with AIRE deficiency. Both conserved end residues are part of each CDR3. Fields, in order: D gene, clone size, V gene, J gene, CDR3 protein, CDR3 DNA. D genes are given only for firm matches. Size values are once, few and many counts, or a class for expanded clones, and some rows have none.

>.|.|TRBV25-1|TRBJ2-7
CASSDPAGSGYEQYF
TGTGCCAGCAGTGATCCCGCGGGATCAGGCTACGAGCAGTACTTC
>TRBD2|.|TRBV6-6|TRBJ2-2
CASSASGIPTGELFF
TGTGCCAGCAGCGCTAGCGGGATTCCAACCGGGGAGCTGTTTTTT
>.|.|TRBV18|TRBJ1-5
CASSPPGGVGQPQHF
TGTGCCAGCTCACCACCGGGCGGGGTTGGCCAGCCCCAGCATTTT
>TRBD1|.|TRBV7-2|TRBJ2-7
CASSLAGQGAYEQYF
TGTGCCAGCAGCTTAGCGGGACAGGGGGCCTACGAGCAGTACTTC
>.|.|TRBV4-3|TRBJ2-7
CASSQDHDRGKYEQYF
TGCGCCAGCAGCCAAGATCACGACCGCGGGAAGTACGAGCAGTACTTC
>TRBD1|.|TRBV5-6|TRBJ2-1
CASSLRAPGTGWRDEQFF
TGTGCCAGCAGCTTGCGGGCCCCGGGGACAGGGTGGAGGGATGAGCAGTTCTTC
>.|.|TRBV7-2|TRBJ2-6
CASSLGQASGANVLTF
TGTGCCAGCAGCTTAGGACAGGCCTCTGGGGCCAACGTCCTGACTTTC
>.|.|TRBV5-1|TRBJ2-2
CASSQNTGELFF
TGCGCCAGCAGCCAAAACACCGGGGAGCTGTTTTTT
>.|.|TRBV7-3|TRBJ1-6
CASSQEGRSSPLHF
TGTGCCAGCAGCCAAGAGGGGAGGAGCTCACCCCTCCACTTT
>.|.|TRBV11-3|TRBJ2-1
CASSLKSYNEQFF
TGTGCCAGCAGCTTGAAGTCCTACAATGAGCAGTTCTTC
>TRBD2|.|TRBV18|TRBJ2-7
CASSPVASGEYEQYF
TGTGCCAGCTCACCAGTGGCTAGCGGAGAGTACGAGCAGTACTTC
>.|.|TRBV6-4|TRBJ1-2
CASSLFGTLEGGYTF
TGTGCCAGCAGTCTATTCGGGACGCTCGAAGGAGGCTACACCTTC
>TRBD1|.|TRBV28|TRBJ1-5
CASSFRGRYNQPQHF
TGTGCCAGCAGCTTTAGGGGGCGGTACAATCAGCCCCAGCATTTT
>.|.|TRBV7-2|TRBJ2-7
CASSLGRGVSYEQYF
TGTGCCAGCAGCTTAGGACGAGGGGTTTCCTACGAGCAGTACTTC
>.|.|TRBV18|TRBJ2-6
CASSPSTQGSSGANVLTF
TGTGCCAGCTCACCTTCGACGCAGGGGTCCTCTGGGGCCAACGTCCTGACTTTC
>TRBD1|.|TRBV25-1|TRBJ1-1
CASSGDRAEAFF
TGTGCCAGCAGTGGGGACAGGGCTGAAGCTTTCTTT
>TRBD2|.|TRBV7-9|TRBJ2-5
CASTTGGLAGGRETQYF
TGTGCCAGCACCACCGGTGGACTAGCGGGAGGTAGAGAGACCCAGTACTTC
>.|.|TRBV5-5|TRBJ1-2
CASSGLGLDYGYTF
TGTGCCAGCAGCGGACTCGGTTTGGACTATGGCTACACCTTC
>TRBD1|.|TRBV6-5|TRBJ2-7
CASSFLRGQGFYEQYF
TGTGCCAGCAGTTTTTTGAGAGGACAGGGTTTCTACGAGCAGTACTTC
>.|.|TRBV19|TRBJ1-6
CASSISGTRVRNSPLHF
TGTGCCAGTAGTATATCGGGGACGCGGGTCCGGAATTCACCCCTCCACTTT
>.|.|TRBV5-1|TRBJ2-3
CASSLQDSRDTQYF
TGCGCCAGCAGCTTGCAGGACTCCCGAGATACGCAGTATTTT
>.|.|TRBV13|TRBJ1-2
CASSWVWGENYGYTF
TGTGCCAGCAGCTGGGTGTGGGGGGAAAACTATGGCTACACCTTC
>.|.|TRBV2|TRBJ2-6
CASSRTPFESAGANVLTF
TGTGCCAGCAGTCGGACCCCCTTTGAGTCTGCTGGGGCCAACGTCCTGACTTTC
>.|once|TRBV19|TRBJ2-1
CASSMTATYNEQFF
TGTGCCAGTAGTATGACAGCGACCTACAATGAGCAGTTCTTC
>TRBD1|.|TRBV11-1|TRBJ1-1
CASTPGGLDTEAFF
TGTGCCAGCACCCCAGGGGGCTTGGACACTGAAGCTTTCTTT
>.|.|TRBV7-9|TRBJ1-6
CASSFGGSSNSPLHF
TGTGCCAGCAGCTTTGGGGGGAGCTCTAATTCACCCCTCCACTTT
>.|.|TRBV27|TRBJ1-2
CASSLLGDSSNYGYTF
TGTGCCAGCAGTTTATTAGGGGACTCTAGTAACTATGGCTACACCTTC
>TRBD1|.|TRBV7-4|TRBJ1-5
CASSLEPLTGTRYSNQPQHF
TGTGCCAGCAGCTTAGAGCCCCTGACAGGGACCAGATATAGCAATCAGCCCCAGCATTTT
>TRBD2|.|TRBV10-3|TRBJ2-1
CAITRLAGNNEQFF
TGTGCCATCACCAGACTAGCGGGCAACAATGAGCAGTTCTTC
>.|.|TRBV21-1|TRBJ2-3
CASSKTANTGDTGTQYF
TGTGCCAGCAGCAAGACAGCCAACACGGGTGACACAGGTACGCAGTATTTT
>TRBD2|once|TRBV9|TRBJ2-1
CASSTPSGRGNNEQFF
TGTGCCAGCAGCACACCGAGCGGGAGGGGAAACAATGAGCAGTTCTTC
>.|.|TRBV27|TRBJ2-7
CASSFRGAEQYF
TGTGCCAGCAGTTTCCGAGGAGCCGAGCAGTACTTC
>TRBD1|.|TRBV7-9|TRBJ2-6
CASSLGQVSGANVLTF
TGTGCCAGCAGCCTCGGACAGGTTTCTGGGGCCAACGTCCTGACTTTC
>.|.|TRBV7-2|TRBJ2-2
CASTQSGGPGGELFF
TGTGCCAGCACCCAGTCCGGAGGGCCTGGCGGGGAGCTGTTTTTT
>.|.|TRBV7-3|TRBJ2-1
CASSVRGGGGNEQFF
TGTGCCAGCAGCGTACGGGGAGGAGGCGGCAATGAGCAGTTCTTC
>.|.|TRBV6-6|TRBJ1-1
CASSYYGGMNTEAFF
TGTGCCAGCAGTTACTATGGAGGGATGAACACTGAAGCTTTCTTT
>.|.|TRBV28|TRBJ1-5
CASQQGINQPQHF
TGTGCCAGCCAACAGGGTATCAATCAGCCCCAGCATTTT
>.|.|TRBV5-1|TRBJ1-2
CASSQETGSYGYTF
TGCGCCAGCAGCCAAGAGACGGGAAGCTATGGCTACACCTTC
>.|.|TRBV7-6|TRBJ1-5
CASSQNNARDWANQPQHF
TGTGCCAGCAGCCAAAACAACGCGAGGGACTGGGCCAATCAGCCCCAGCATTTT
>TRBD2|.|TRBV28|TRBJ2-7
CASSLESGRAYEQYF
TGTGCCAGCAGTTTAGAAAGCGGGAGAGCTTACGAGCAGTACTTC
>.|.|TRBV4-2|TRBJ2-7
CASSQGKDGSYEQYF
TGTGCCAGCAGCCAAGGCAAGGACGGATCCTACGAGCAGTACTTC
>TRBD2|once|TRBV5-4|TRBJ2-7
CASSFTAGEGYEQYF
TGTGCCAGCAGCTTCACAGCGGGAGAAGGCTACGAGCAGTACTTC
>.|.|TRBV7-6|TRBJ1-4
CASSGGGAGEKLFF
TGTGCCAGCAGCGGGGGGGGCGCGGGTGAAAAACTGTTTTTT
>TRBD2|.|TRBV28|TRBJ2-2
CASSLRLALNTGELFF
TGTGCCAGCAGTTTAAGACTAGCCTTAAACACCGGGGAGCTGTTTTTT
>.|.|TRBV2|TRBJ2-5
CASSEVGRETQYF
TGTGCCAGCAGTGAGGTGGGGCGGGAGACCCAGTACTTC
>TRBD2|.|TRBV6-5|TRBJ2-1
CASRDYNNEQFF
TGTGCCAGCCGGGACTACAACAATGAGCAGTTCTTC
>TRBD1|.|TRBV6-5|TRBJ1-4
CASRRQGDEKLFF
TGTGCCAGCAGGCGACAGGGGGATGAAAAACTGTTTTTT
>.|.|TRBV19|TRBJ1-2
CASSPGQNVIYGYTF
TGTGCCAGTAGTCCCGGACAGAACGTGATATATGGCTACACCTTC
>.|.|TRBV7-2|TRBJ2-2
CASSLANRLPAGELFF
TGTGCCAGCAGCTTAGCGAACAGGTTGCCCGCCGGGGAGCTGTTTTTT
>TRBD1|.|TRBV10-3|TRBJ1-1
CAIRTTGGYTEAFF
TGTGCCATCAGAACAACAGGGGGGTACACTGAAGCTTTCTTT
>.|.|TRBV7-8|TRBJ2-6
CASSLESGQANVLTF
TGTGCCAGCAGCTTGGAGTCCGGACAGGCCAACGTCCTGACTTTC